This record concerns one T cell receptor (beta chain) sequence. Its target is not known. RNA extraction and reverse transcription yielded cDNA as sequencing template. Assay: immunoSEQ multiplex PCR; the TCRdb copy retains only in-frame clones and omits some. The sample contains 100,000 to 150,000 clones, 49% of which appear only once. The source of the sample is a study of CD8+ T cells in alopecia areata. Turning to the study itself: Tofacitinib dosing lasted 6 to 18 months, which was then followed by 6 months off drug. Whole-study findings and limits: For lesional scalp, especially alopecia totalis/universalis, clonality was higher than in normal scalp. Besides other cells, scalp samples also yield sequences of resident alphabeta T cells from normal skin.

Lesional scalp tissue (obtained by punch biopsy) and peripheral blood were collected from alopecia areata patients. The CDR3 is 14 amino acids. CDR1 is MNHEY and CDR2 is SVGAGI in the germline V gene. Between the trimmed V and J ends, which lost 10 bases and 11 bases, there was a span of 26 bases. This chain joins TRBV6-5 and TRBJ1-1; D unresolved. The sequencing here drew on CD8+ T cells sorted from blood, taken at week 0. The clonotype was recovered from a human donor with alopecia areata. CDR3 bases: TGTGCCACTCTGCCTTCCCCCGGGGTCATGGCGGCTTTCTTT. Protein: CATLPSPGVMAAFF.